Below, 10 T cell receptor beta chains from the same sample are listed, as sequenced in a study of blood T cell repertoires in COVID-19. Produced via immunoSEQ multiplex PCR; TCRdb's table is partial and in-frame only. The sample lists some 260,000 clones; 88% were seen once. Sample: peripheral blood. The receptor source for this set is a woman in her 70s with COVID-19, enrolled during active disease.

The CDR3: CASSSGQDNQPQHF. The CDR3 DNA reads as TGTGCCAGCAGCTCCGGACAGGACAATCAGCCCCAGCATTTT. The chain joins TRBV11-1 to TRBJ1-5; 7 bases are a match to TRBD1. Trimming at V came to 4 bases and at J to 3 bases, leaving 3 bases not matched to a gene. The CDR3 has 14 amino acids. Germline CDR1 SGHAT, CDR2 FQDESV (reference sequence).

This clone was seen once. This chain connects TRBV2 to TRBJ1-4; D uncertain. V shed 7 bases and J shed 8 bases, with 23 bases lying between them. CDR1 is SNHLY, CDR2 FYNNEI, per germline. The CDR3 loop spans 16 amino acids. CDR3 DNA: TGTGCCAGCAACGAAGGGTCGAGAGGGCATTGGGAAAAACTGTTTTTT. Its protein product is CASNEGSRGHWEKLFF.

The chain has TRBV4-1 and TRBJ2-1, with 11 bases matching TRBD1. After removal of 0 bases from V and 6 bases from J, the junction contained 7 bases not matched to a gene. The CDR3 length is 17 residues. Germline V gene lookup returns CDR1 MGHRA and CDR2 YSYEKL. CDR3 region: CASSQDWGQGVPNEQFF. The CDR3 DNA is TGCGCCAGCAGCCAAGATTGGGGACAGGGGGTCCCCAATGAGCAGTTCTTC.

The chain recombines TRBV30 with TRBJ1-5; D gene uncertain. CDR1 and CDR2 (germline): GTSNPN, SVGIG (reference sequence). V dropped 0 bases and J dropped 5 bases, with 8 bases sitting between them. The CDR3 extends over 13 amino acids. The CDR3 here is CAWSVKRDQPQHF. DNA of the CDR3: TGTGCCTGGAGTGTAAAGCGGGATCAGCCCCAGCATTTT.

The chain recombines TRBV10-3 with TRBJ1-2; D is ambiguous. CDR3 size: 14 residues. Trimming took 3 bases from V and 5 from J, leaving 13 bases between them. Germline V CDR1 and CDR2: ENHRY, SYGVKD. The CDR3 protein is CAISESDVAYGYTF. CDR3 in DNA: TGTGCCATCAGTGAATCAGACGTAGCGTATGGCTACACCTTC.

The chain carries TRBV5-4 and TRBJ1-4; D is unclear. The length of the CDR3 is 13 residues. Germline lookup yields CDR1 SGHNT and CDR2 YYREEE (reference sequence). V was cut by 1 base and J by 4 bases, with 5 bases left in between. The CDR3 DNA sequence: TGTGCCAGCAGCTTGCGGGTTAATGAAAAACTGTTTTTT. It translates to CASSLRVNEKLFF. The complete variable domain, with remaining parts taken from reference TRBV5-4 and TRBJ1-4, reads ETGVTQSPTHLIKTRGQQVTLRCSSQSGHNTVSWYQQALGQGPQFIFQYYREEENGRGNFPPRFSGLQFPNYSSELNVNALELDDSALYLCASSLRVNEKLFFGSGTQLSVL.

Only a few counts were recorded for this clone. This chain links TRBV4-3 with TRBJ1-5; TRBD1 is a possible D gene (6 bases). Trimming cost V 0 bases and J 8 bases, with 14 bases left between them. Germline values: CDR1 LGHNA, CDR2 YSLEER. The CDR3 runs 15 residues. This CDR3 is CASSQDEAGDKPQHF. The CDR3, as DNA: TGCGCCAGCAGCCAAGATGAGGCAGGGGATAAGCCCCAGCATTTT.

The chain carries TRBV2 and TRBJ2-1, with TRBD2 matching over 14 bases. Germline loops: CDR1 SNHLY, CDR2 FYNNEI. The CDR3 loop spans 15 amino acids. The ends lost 6 bases at V and 4 bases at J; junction bases unmatched: 2. CDR3 nucleotides: TGTGCCAGCAGGGGGACTAGCGGGAGTTACAATGAGCAGTTCTTC. Encoded protein: CASRGTSGSYNEQFF.

This chain joins TRBV20-1 and TRBJ2-7; possible D gene TRBD1, 6 bases. The germline V gene encodes CDR1 DFQATT and CDR2 SNEGSKA (reference sequence). The CDR3 has 9 residues. The ends were cut back, 4 bases at V and 11 bases at J, with 9 bases in the middle. As DNA, the CDR3 is TGCAGTGCTAAGCAGGGGAAGTACTTC. Amino acid sequence: CSAKQGKYF.

The chain couples TRBV30 to TRBJ1-2; 7 nucleotides match TRBD1. Germline values: CDR1 GTSNPN, CDR2 SVGIG (reference sequence). The junction had 8 bases not matched to a gene; V was cut back by 0 bases and J by 7 bases. CDR3 length: 14 residues. CDR3: CAWSVRQGDSGYTF. The CDR3 bases are TGTGCCTGGAGTGTACGGCAGGGGGATTCTGGCTACACCTTC.